These 10 T cell receptor beta chains originate from one sample sequenced in a study of OX40 agonist ivuxolimab in advanced cancers. Assay: immunoSEQ multiplex PCR; the TCRdb copy retains only in-frame clones and omits some. The profile shows some 45,000 clones, around 83% of them singletons. The sample in question was CD4+ or CD8+ T cells sorted from blood, obtained in a trial of the OX40 agonist ivuxolimab. All receptors derive from an adult with an advanced solid tumor such as melanoma, head and neck, liver or kidney cancer.

CDR3 bases: TGTGCCAGCTCACCGGGACTTATCTCTGGAAACACCATATATTTT. This codes for CASSPGLISGNTIYF. V usage is TRBV18 and J usage is TRBJ1-3; D may be TRBD1 (5 bases). This CDR3 has 15 amino acids. From germline, CDR1 is KGHSH and CDR2 LQKENI. Trimming cost V 3 bases and J 0 bases, with 9 bases left between them.

This chain joins TRBV10-2 and TRBJ2-3, with TRBD2 as a possible D gene (5 bases). Trimming removed 5 bases at V and 0 bases at J, with 9 bases between. This CDR3 has 14 amino acids. Germline values: CDR1 WSHSY, CDR2 SAAADI. The CDR3 sequence is CASSRGLSTDTQYF. The CDR3 DNA sequence: TGCGCCAGCAGTCGCGGACTTAGCACAGATACGCAGTATTTT.

V is TRBV6-1 and J is TRBJ1-5; possible D gene TRBD1, 6 bases. The ends were cut back, 4 bases at V and 2 bases at J, with 9 bases in the middle. The germline gives CDR1 MNHNS, CDR2 SASEGT. This CDR3 spans 14 amino acids. The CDR3 region has the DNA TGTGCCAGCAGTGTATCAGGGGGCAATCAGCCCCAGCATTTT. Protein product: CASSVSGGNQPQHF.

V gene TRBV10-3 combines with J gene TRBJ2-5, with 11 bases lining up with TRBD2. The CDR3 sequence is 14 residues long. The V gene's germline CDR1 is ENHRY and CDR2 SYGVKD. Trimming cost V 5 bases and J 11 bases; bases outside gene matches: 10. The CDR3 nucleotides are TGTGCCATCAGTATACTAGCGGGAGCTAAAGAGCAGTACTTC. Encoded protein: CAISILAGAKEQYF.

This clone was seen only a few times. V usage is TRBV9 and J usage is TRBJ1-1; weak D call: TRBD1 (6 bases). V shed 0 bases and J shed 2 bases, with 14 bases lying between them. CDR3 length equals 16 residues. Per germline, CDR1 SGDLS and CDR2 YYNGEE. CDR3 sequence (DNA): TGTGCCAGCAGCGTAGGGGGGACACTCGTCAACACTGAAGCTTTCTTT. Translated, it gives CASSVGGTLVNTEAFF.

This clone occurred once. CDR3 in amino acids: CASSLEGGRGNEQFF. CDR3 DNA: TGTGCCAGCAGCTTGGAAGGGGGGCGGGGGAATGAGCAGTTCTTC. V gene TRBV5-4 combines with J gene TRBJ2-1, with D maybe TRBD2 (7 bases). The CDR3 is 15 residues long. Trimming removed 0 bases from V and 7 bases from J, with 14 bases in between. CDR1 and CDR2 from the germline V gene are SGHNT and YYREEE (reference sequence). The entire variable domain, with the rest obtained from reference TRBV5-4 and TRBJ2-1, is as follows: ETGVTQSPTHLIKTRGQQVTLRCSSQSGHNTVSWYQQALGQGPQFIFQYYREEENGRGNFPPRFSGLQFPNYSSELNVNALELDDSALYLCASSLEGGRGNEQFFGPGTRLTVL.

About this clone: The identical CDR3 is also encoded by other nucleotide sequences in the sample. This chain joins TRBV6-5 and TRBJ1-5; tentatively, D is TRBD1 (6 bases). The CDR3 is 13 amino acids. Germline V gene data show CDR1 as MNHEY and CDR2 as SVGAGI. Between the trimmed V and J ends, which lost 9 bases and 3 bases, there was a span of 12 bases. CDR3: CASRQVNNQPQHF. CDR3 in DNA: TGTGCCAGTAGACAGGTTAACAATCAGCCCCAGCATTTT.

The chain employs TRBV29-1 and TRBJ2-2; maybe TRBD1 (6 bases). CDR1 SQVTM and CDR2 ANQGSEA come from the germline V gene. Trimming shortened V by 7 bases and J by 1 base, and 10 bases separated the two germline ends. This CDR3 has 13 residues. As DNA, the CDR3 is TGCAGCGCCTTGACAGGGAACACCGGGGAGCTGTTTTTT. Translating gives CSALTGNTGELFF.

The CDR3 nucleotides are TGTGCCAGCAGCCGACTTGTACCCTCCCAGACAGTAGCCTACGAGCAGTACTTC. It encodes CASSRLVPSQTVAYEQYF. The chain joins TRBV21-1 to TRBJ2-7; the table's D call, TRBD1, was not checked against the DNA. TRBV21-1 is a pseudogene locus. The CDR3 covers 18 residues.

The chain recombines TRBV10-3 with TRBJ1-5; no firm D call. Germline V gives CDR1 ENHRY, CDR2 SYGVKD. Trimming removed 6 bases from V and 5 bases from J, with 8 bases in between. This CDR3 region has 12 residues. Here the CDR3 DNA reads TGTGCCATCAGCTCCCTCGATCAGCCCCAGCATTTT. Translating it yields CAISSLDQPQHF.